This T cell receptor beta chain was retrieved from a study of blood T cell repertoires in COVID-19 (dated by TCRdb to between 2020 and 2021). Regarding the research as a whole: Samples from collaborators originated in the United States, Italy and Spain and spanned both the acute and convalescent phases of COVID-19. The repertoires were released in a freely available public database intended as a resource for research on the immune response to SARS-CoV-2. A de-identified subject ID, COVID-19 status, age in years and sex were almost always included in the sample metadata. Samples were obtained from the ongoing ImmuneRACE study (first 160 participants) and from about 1,300 subjects provided by 6 global collaborators. The material from the prospective study consisted of cDNA or gDNA derived from T cells, B-cell-depleted T cells, or PBMCs. Where available, HLA class I and class II types were obtained from metadata supplied by the sample provider rather than from assay-based typing. Deeply sampled blood TCRbeta repertoires from subjects exposed to, actively infected with, or recovered from COVID-19 were included in the dataset.

Paper-wide results and their limitations: The quantity of clinical and demographic metadata differed by source and by participant and was supplied without curation.

The immunoSEQ Assay, a bias-controlled multiplex PCR, was used to amplify TCRbeta CDR3 regions from genomic DNA. As for the authors' bioinformatics: The number of nucleated cells in each sample was estimated by amplification of reference gene primers within the assay. Sequence reads were collapsed and filtered to measure the absolute abundance of every unique TCRbeta CDR3 rearrangement. For each sample, productive Simpson clonality was calculated as the square root of Simpson's diversity index over productive rearrangements. What TCRdb holds here is the immuneACCESS table cut down to in-frame rearrangements. Part of the clones is not present; checked against another copy, under half of the missing clones reflect an unresolved V gene, and the others are unexplained. The V and J calls and clone size were taken over from that table, and D and trimming were inferred from the DNA. The sample contains around 140,000 clones, over 60% of them found a single time. The ten most abundant clones make up 1.9% of the sample.

Each collaborating institution followed its own protocols to collect whole blood in K2EDTA tubes. Collaborator samples were shipped for TCRbeta analysis as frozen whole blood, isolated PBMCs, or DNA extracted from either sample type. In regard to this clone: This clone's antigen is unknown. Base qualities are not provided; no much larger clone lies one nucleotide away.

CDR1 SGHRS and CDR2 YFSETQ are derived from the germline V gene. V gives up 0 bases and J gives up 1 base, and the segment between their germline ends measures 8 bases. The CDR3 sequence holds 14 residues, the cysteine and phenylalanine included. Only the CDR3 DNA stays, 42 bases, in frame from base 1. Recombination linked TRBV5-1 to TRBJ2-7; the D gene is possibly TRBD1, with 5 bases matching. The receptor's source is a woman in her 70s with acute or convalescent COVID-19. Sequencing was performed on peripheral blood. This receptor carries the CDR3 CASSLAQGSYEQYF. The nucleotide sequence is given as TGCGCCAGCAGCTTGGCTCAGGGTTCCTACGAGCAGTACTTC.